This is a list of T cell receptor beta chains from one sample in a study of long-term antiretroviral therapy in people with HIV. Libraries were prepared by immunoSEQ multiplex PCR; TCRdb keeps only in-frame clonotypes and omits some of them. The sample shows around 4,400 clones, 70% to 90% of them seen only once. This sample comprised unsorted PBMCs, obtained 1.3 years after starting antiretroviral therapy. The receptors derive from a woman aged 45 to 65 with HIV. Each CDR3 is given with its conserved first and last residue. Fields, in order: D gene, J gene, V gene, CDR3 protein. A D gene is named only where the DNA matches it firmly.

D gene: .
J gene: TRBJ2-2
V gene: TRBV15
CDR3 protein: CATSRDGNTGELFF

D gene: .
J gene: TRBJ2-2
V gene: TRBV4-2
CDR3 protein: CASSQGLNGELFF

D gene: TRBD1
J gene: TRBJ1-2
V gene: TRBV10-3
CDR3 protein: CAISGGSGGYTF

D gene: .
J gene: TRBJ1-6
V gene: TRBV29-1
CDR3 protein: CSAGDTNSPLHF

D gene: TRBD2
J gene: TRBJ2-3
V gene: TRBV7-3
CDR3 protein: CASSLYGGGTLTDTQYF

D gene: .
J gene: TRBJ2-6
V gene: TRBV7-3
CDR3 protein: CASSGRTNVLTF

D gene: .
J gene: TRBJ2-2
V gene: TRBV19
CDR3 protein: CASTPGSTGELFF

D gene: .
J gene: TRBJ2-2
V gene: TRBV2
CDR3 protein: CASSETPSGELFF

D gene: .
J gene: TRBJ1-2
V gene: TRBV28
CDR3 protein: CASSEEGRVYGYTF

D gene: .
J gene: TRBJ2-7
V gene: TRBV18
CDR3 protein: CASSPPDRPYEQYF

D gene: TRBD2
J gene: TRBJ2-3
V gene: TRBV7-9
CDR3 protein: CASSSSSGGGTDTQYF

D gene: .
J gene: TRBJ2-5
V gene: TRBV5-1
CDR3 protein: CASSLGGGLETQYF

D gene: .
J gene: TRBJ2-7
V gene: TRBV5-5
CDR3 protein: CASSLVGGGKRSSTSEQYF

D gene: .
J gene: TRBJ1-3
V gene: TRBV21-1
CDR3 protein: CASSPLGGSGNTIYF

D gene: .
J gene: TRBJ2-7
V gene: TRBV27
CDR3 protein: CASSLSQGYEQYF

D gene: TRBD1
J gene: TRBJ1-6
V gene: TRBV7-8
CDR3 protein: CASSLEGQALSYNSPLHF